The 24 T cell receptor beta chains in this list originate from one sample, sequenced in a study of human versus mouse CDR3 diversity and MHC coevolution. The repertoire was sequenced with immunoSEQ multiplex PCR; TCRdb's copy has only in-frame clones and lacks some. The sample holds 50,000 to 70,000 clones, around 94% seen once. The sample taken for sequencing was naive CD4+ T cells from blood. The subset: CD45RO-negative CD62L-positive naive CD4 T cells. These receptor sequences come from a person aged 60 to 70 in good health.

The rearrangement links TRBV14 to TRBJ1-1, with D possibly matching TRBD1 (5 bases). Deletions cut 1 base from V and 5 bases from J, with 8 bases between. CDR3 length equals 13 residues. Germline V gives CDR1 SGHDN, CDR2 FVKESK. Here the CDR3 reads CASSQAGLTEAFF. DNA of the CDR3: TGTGCCAGCAGCCAAGCAGGGTTGACTGAAGCTTTCTTT.

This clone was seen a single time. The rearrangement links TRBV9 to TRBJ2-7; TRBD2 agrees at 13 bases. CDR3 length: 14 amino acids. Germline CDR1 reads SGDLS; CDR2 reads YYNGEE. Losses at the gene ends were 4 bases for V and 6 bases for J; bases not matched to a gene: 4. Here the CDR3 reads CASSPRTSGGEQYF. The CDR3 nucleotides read TGTGCCAGCAGCCCGCGGACTAGCGGGGGCGAGCAGTACTTC. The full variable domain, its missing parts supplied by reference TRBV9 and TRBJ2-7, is DSGVTQTPKHLITATGQRVTLRCSPRSGDLSVYWYQQSLDQGLQFLIQYYNGEERAKGNILERFSAQQFPDLHSELNLSSLELGDSALYFCASSPRTSGGEQYFGPGTRLTVT.

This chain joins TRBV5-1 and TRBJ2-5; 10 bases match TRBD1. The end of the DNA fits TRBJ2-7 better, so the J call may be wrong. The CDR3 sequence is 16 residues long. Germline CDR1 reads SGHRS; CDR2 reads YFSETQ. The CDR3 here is CASSLFPGQGSYEQYF. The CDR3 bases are TGCGCCAGCAGCTTGTTCCCGGGACAGGGGTCCTACGAGCAGTACTTC.

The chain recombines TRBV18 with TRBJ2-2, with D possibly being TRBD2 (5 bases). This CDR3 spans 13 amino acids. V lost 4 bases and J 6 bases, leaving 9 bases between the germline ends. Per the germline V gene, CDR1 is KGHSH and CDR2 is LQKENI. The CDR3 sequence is CASSRPGSGELFF. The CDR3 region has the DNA TGTGCCAGCTCACGCCCGGGATCCGGGGAGCTGTTTTTT. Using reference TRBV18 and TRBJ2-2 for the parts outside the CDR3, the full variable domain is NAGVMQNPRHLVRRRGQEARLRCSPMKGHSHVYWYRQLPEEGLKFMVYLQKENIIDESGMPKERFSAEFPKEGPSILRIQQVVRGDSAAYFCASSRPGSGELFFGEGSRLTVL.

In DNA form, the CDR3 reads TGTGCCAGTAGTTCCGGGACAGGGCGGACCGGGGAGCTGTTTTTT. Translation: CASSSGTGRTGELFF. The rearrangement links TRBV19 to TRBJ2-2; 9 bases match TRBD1. The germline V gene encodes CDR1 LNHDA and CDR2 SQIVND (reference sequence). This CDR3 comprises 15 residues. J was trimmed by 5 bases and V by 5 bases; bases with no gene match: 6.

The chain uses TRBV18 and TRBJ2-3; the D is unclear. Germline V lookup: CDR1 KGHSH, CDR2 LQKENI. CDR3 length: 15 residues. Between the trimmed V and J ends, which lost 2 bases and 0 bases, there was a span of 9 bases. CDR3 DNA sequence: TGTGCCAGCTCACCAGATCTCCTAAGCACAGATACGCAGTATTTT. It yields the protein CASSPDLLSTDTQYF.

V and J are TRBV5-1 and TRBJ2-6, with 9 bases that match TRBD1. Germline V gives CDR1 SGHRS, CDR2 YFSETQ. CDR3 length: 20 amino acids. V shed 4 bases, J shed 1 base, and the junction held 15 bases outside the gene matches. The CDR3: CASSPRFGQGRPSGANVLTF. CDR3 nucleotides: TGCGCCAGCAGCCCTAGGTTCGGACAGGGGAGGCCTTCTGGGGCCAACGTCCTGACTTTC.

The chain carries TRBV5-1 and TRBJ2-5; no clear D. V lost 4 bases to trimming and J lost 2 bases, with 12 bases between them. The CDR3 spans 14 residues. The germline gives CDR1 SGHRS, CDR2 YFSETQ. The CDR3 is CASSVGTAQETQYF. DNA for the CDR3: TGCGCCAGCAGCGTCGGCACAGCACAAGAGACCCAGTACTTC.

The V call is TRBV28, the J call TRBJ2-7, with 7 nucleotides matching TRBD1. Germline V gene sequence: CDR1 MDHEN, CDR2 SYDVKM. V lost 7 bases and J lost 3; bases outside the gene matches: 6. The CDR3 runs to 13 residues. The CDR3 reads CASKVAGGYEQYF. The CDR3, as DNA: TGTGCCAGCAAGGTGGCAGGGGGCTACGAGCAGTACTTC.

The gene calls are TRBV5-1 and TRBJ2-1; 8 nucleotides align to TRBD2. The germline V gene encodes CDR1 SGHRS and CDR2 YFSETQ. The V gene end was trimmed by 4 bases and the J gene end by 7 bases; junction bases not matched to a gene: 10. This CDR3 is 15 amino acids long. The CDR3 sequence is CASSAWTSPANEQFF. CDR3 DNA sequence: TGCGCCAGCAGCGCCTGGACTAGCCCGGCAAATGAGCAGTTCTTC.

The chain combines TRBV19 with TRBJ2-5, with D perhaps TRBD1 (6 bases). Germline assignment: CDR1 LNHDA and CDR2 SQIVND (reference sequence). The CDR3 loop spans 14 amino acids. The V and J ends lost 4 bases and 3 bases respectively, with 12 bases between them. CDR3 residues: CASSNRVGEETQYF. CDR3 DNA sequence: TGTGCCAGTAGTAACAGGGTGGGGGAAGAGACCCAGTACTTC.

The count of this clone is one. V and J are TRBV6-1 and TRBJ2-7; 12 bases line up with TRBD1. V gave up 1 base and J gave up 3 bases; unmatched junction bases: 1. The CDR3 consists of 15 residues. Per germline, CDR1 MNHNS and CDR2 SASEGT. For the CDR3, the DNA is TGTGCCAGCAGTGAAGGGGACAGGGGGCACTACGAGCAGTACTTC. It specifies CASSEGDRGHYEQYF.

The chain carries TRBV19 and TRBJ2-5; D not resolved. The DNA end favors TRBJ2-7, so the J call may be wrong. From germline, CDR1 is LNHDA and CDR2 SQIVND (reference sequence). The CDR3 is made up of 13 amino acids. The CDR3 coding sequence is TGTGCCAGTACCCGTAGTGCCGGGTACGAGCAGTACTTC. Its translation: CASTRSAGYEQYF.

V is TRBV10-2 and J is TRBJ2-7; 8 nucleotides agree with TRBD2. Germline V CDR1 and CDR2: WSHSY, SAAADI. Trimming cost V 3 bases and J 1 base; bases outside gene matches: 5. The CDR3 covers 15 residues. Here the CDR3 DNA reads TGCGCCAGCAGTGACTTGGCGGGAGGATCCTACGAGCAGTACTTC. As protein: CASSDLAGGSYEQYF.

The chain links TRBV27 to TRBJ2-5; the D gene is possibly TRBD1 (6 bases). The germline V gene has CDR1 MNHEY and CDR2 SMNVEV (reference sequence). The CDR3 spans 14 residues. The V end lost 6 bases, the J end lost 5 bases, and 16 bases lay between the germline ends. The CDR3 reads CASRVQGFFETQYF. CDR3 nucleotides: TGTGCCAGCAGGGTACAGGGATTCTTCGAGACCCAGTACTTC.

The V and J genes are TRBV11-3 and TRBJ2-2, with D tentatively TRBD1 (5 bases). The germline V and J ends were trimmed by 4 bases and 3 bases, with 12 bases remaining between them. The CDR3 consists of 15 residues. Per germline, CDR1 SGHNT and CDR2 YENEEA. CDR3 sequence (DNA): TGTGCCAGCAGCTCTACAGGCTTGGACACCGGGGAGCTGTTTTTT. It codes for CASSSTGLDTGELFF.

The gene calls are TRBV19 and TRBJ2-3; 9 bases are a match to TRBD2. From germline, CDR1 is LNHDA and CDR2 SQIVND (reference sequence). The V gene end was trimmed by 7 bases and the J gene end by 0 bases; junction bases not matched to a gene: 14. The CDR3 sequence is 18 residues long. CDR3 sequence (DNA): TGTGCCAGTAAGGAGGTAGCGGGAGCGTACTTTAGCACAGATACGCAGTATTTT. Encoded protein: CASKEVAGAYFSTDTQYF. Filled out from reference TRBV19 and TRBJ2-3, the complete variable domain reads DGGITQSPKYLFRKEGQNVTLSCEQNLNHDAMYWYRQDPGQGLRLIYYSQIVNDFQKGDIAEGYSVSREKKESFPLTVTSAQKNPTAFYLCASKEVAGAYFSTDTQYFGPGTRLTVL.

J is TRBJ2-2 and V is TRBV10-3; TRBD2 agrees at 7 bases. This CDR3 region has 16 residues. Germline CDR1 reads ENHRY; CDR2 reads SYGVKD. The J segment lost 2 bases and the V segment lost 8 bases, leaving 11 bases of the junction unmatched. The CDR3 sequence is CAIPSNSGYNTGELFF. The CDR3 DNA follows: TGTGCCATCCCTAGCAATAGCGGGTACAACACCGGGGAGCTGTTTTTT.

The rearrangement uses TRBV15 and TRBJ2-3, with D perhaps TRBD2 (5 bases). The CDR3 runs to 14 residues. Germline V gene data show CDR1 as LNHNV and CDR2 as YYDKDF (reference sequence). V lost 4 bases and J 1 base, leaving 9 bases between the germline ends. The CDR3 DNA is TGTGCCACCAGCACGGACTTAGGCACAGATACGCAGTATTTT. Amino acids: CATSTDLGTDTQYF.

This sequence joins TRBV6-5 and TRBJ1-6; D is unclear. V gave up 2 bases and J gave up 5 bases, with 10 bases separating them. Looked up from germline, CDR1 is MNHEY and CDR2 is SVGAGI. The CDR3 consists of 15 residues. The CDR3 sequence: CASSYGGNHNSPLHF. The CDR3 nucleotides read TGTGCCAGCAGTTACGGAGGGAACCATAATTCACCCCTCCACTTT.

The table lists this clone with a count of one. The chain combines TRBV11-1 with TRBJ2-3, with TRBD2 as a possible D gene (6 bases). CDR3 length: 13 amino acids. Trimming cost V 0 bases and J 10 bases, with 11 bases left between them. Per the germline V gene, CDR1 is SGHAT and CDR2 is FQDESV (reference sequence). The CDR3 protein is CASSLARLEPQYF. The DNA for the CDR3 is TGTGCCAGCAGCTTAGCCCGACTAGAGCCGCAGTATTTT. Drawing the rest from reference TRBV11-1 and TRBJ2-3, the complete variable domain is EAEVAQSPRYKITEKSQAVAFWCDPISGHATLYWYRQILGQGPELLVQFQDESVVDDSQLPKDRFSAERLKGVDSTLKIQPAELGDSAMYLCASSLARLEPQYFGPGTRLTVL.

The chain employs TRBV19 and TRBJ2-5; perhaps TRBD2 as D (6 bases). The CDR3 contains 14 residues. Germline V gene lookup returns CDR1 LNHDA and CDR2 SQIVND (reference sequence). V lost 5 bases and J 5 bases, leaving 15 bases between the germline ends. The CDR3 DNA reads TGTGCCAGTAGTTCCTCCCCGGGGGAGGAGACCCAGTACTTC. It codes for CASSSSPGEETQYF.

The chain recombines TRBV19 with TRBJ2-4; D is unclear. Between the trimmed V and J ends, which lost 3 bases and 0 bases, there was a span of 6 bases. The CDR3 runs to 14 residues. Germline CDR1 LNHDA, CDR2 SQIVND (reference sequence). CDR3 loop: CASSISGAKNIQYF. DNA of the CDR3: TGTGCCAGTAGTATTTCCGGAGCCAAAAACATTCAGTACTTC.

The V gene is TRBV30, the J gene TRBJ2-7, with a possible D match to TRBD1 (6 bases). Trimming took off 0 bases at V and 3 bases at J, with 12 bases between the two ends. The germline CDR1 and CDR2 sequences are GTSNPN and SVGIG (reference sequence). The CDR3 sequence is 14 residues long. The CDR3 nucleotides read TGTGCCTGGAGTGTACAGGGCTCCTTCTACGAGCAGTACTTC. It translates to CAWSVQGSFYEQYF.